This T cell receptor (beta chain) was documented in a study of control samples from healthy donors and cancer patients. Trimming removed 10 bases at V and 3 bases at J, with 16 bases between. CDR1 LNHDA and CDR2 SQIVND come from the germline V gene (reference sequence). The CDR3 contains 14 residues. Sequenced by immunoSEQ multiplex PCR; TCRdb stores in-frame clones only, minus some. The data show roughly 170,000 clones, about 91% seen once. The material sequenced was blood. The sequence was collected from a woman aged 25 to 39 in good health. The chain has TRBV19 and TRBJ1-3; D possibly corresponds to TRBD1 (6 bases). The CDR3 DNA sequence: TGTGCCACTTCGAGGGGGGCGCGTGGAAACACCATATATTTT. Residues: CATSRGARGNTIYF.